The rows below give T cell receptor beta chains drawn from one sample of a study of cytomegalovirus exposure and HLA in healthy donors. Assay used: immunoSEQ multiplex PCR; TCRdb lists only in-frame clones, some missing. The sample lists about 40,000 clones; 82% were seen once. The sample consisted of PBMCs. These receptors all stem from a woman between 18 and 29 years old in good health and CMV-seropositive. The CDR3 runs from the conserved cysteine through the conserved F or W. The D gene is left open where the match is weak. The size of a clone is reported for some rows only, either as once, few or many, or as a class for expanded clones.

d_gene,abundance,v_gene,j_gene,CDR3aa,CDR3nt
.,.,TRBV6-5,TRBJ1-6,CASSYYQASNSPLHF,TGTGCCAGCAGTTACTACCAGGCGTCTAATTCACCCCTCCACTTT
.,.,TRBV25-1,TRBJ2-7,CASSEGGQNYEQYF,TGTGCCAGCAGTGAAGGAGGACAGAACTACGAGCAGTACTTC
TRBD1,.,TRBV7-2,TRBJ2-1,CASSTLRTGNEQFF,TGTGCCAGCAGCACCCTCCGGACAGGGAATGAGCAGTTCTTC
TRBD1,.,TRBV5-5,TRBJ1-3,CASSSTGAPSGNTIYF,TGTGCCAGCAGCTCAACAGGGGCGCCTTCTGGAAACACCATATATTTT
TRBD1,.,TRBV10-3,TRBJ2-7,CATADRSKYEQYF,TGTGCCACGGCGGACAGGAGTAAATACGAGCAGTACTTC
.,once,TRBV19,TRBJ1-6,CASRQGFGSPLHF,TGTGCCAGTAGACAGGGCTTCGGTTCACCCCTCCACTTT
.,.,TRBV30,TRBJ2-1,CARDRGPAGIPREQFF,TGTGCCAGAGATAGAGGACCGGCGGGAATTCCAAGGGAGCAGTTCTTC
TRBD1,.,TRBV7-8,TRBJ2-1,CASSLVFDRGPYNEQFF,TGTGCCAGCAGCTTAGTTTTCGACAGGGGTCCCTACAATGAGCAGTTCTTC
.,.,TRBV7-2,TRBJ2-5,CASSPHLVSTQETQYF,TGTGCCAGCAGCCCCCACTTGGTTAGCACCCAAGAGACCCAGTACTTC
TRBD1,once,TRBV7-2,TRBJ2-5,CASSLISGTVQETQYF,TGTGCCAGCAGCTTAATTTCCGGGACAGTGCAAGAGACCCAGTACTTC
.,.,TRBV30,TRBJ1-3,CAWNPGTPSSGNTIYF,TGTGCCTGGAACCCCGGGACACCAAGCTCTGGAAACACCATATATTTT
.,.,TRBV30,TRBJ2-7,CAWSPGLLSSYEQYF,TGTGCCTGGAGCCCGGGACTTCTTAGCTCCTACGAGCAGTACTTC
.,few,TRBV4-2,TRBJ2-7,CASSPSGFESRYF,TGTGCCAGCAGCCCCTCGGGATTCGAAAGCAGGTACTTC
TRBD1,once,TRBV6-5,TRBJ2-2,CASSLYGTVGTGELFF,TGTGCCAGCAGTTTATACGGGACAGTTGGCACCGGGGAGCTGTTTTTT
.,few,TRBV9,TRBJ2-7,CASSIAPTSYEQYF,TGTGCCAGCAGCATAGCGCCTACCTCCTACGAGCAGTACTTC
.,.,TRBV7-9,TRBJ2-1,CASSWTTGYNEQFF,TGTGCCAGCAGCTGGACAACAGGGTACAATGAGCAGTTCTTC
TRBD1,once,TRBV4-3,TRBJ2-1,CASSRQGEDEQFF,TGCGCCAGCAGCCGACAGGGGGAGGATGAGCAGTTCTTC
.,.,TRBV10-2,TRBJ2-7,CASSDVSYEQYF,TGCGCCAGCAGTGACGTCTCCTACGAGCAGTACTTC
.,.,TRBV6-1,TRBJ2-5,CASSEQGRDQETQYF,TGTGCCAGCAGTGAACAGGGTCGGGACCAAGAGACCCAGTACTTC
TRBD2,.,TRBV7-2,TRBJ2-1,CASSLLAGAYNEQFF,TGTGCCAGCAGCCTTTTAGCGGGGGCCTACAATGAGCAGTTCTTC
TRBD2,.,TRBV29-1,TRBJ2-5,CSVEGTAGGQETQYF,TGCAGCGTTGAAGGGACAGCGGGGGGGCAAGAGACCCAGTACTTC
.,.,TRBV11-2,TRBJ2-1,CASSSQGIVGNEQFF,TGTGCCAGCAGCTCACAGGGAATAGTGGGCAATGAGCAGTTCTTC
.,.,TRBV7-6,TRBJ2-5,CASSLVQAAARHQETQYF,TGTGCCAGCAGCTTAGTTCAAGCGGCTGCCCGCCACCAAGAGACCCAGTACTTC
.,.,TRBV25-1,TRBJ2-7,CASRYRDEQYF,TGTGCCAGCAGGTACAGGGACGAGCAGTACTTC
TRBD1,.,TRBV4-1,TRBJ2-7,CASSRAQGDPSYEQYF,TGCGCCAGCAGCCGAGCACAGGGGGACCCCTCCTACGAGCAGTACTTC
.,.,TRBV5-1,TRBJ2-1,CASSLSGVSYNEQFF,TGCGCCAGCAGCCTCAGTGGAGTCTCCTACAATGAGCAGTTCTTC
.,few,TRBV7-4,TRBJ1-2,CASSSGDGYTF,TGTGCCAGCAGCTCAGGGGATGGCTACACCTTC
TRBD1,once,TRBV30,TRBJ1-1,CAWSGQGTGTEAFF,TGTGCCTGGAGTGGACAGGGTACGGGCACTGAAGCTTTCTTT
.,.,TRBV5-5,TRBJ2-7,CASSQSVTDSYEQYF,TGTGCCAGCAGCCAAAGTGTGACAGACTCCTACGAGCAGTACTTC
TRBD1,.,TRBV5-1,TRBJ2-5,CASSLAAGGQETQYF,TGCGCCAGCAGCTTGGCCGCAGGGGGCCAAGAGACCCAGTACTTC
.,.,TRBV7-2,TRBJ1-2,CASSATPGYGYTF,TGTGCCAGCAGCGCGACCCCCGGGTATGGCTACACCTTC
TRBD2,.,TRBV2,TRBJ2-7,CASSGAGGFSYEQYF,TGTGCCAGCAGTGGTGCGGGGGGATTCTCCTACGAGCAGTACTTC
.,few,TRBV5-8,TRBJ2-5,CATKPDPAGQTQYF,TGTGCCACCAAACCAGATCCGGCAGGGCAGACCCAGTACTTC
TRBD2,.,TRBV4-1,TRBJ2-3,CASSLPRGLAGVDTQYF,TGCGCCAGCAGCCTCCCACGGGGGCTAGCGGGAGTCGATACGCAGTATTTT
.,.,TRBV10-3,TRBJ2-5,CASRAGARQETQYF,TGTGCCTCCCGGGCGGGGGCACGCCAAGAGACCCAGTACTTC
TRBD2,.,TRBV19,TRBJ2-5,CASSISSGGWETQYF,TGTGCCAGTAGTATTTCTAGCGGGGGGTGGGAGACCCAGTACTTC
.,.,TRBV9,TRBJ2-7,CASSPTGEATYEQYF,TGTGCCAGCAGTCCCACGGGAGAAGCTACCTACGAGCAGTACTTC
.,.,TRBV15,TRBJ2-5,CATSSALRVGARETQYF,TGTGCCACCAGCAGCGCCCTGCGTGTGGGGGCGAGAGAGACCCAGTACTTC
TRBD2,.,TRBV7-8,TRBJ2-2,CASSDTSGSYTGELFF,TGTGCCAGCAGCGATACTAGCGGGAGTTACACCGGGGAGCTGTTTTTT
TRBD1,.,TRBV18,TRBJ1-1,CASSPPGTGNTEAFF,TGTGCCAGCTCACCCCCCGGGACAGGGAACACTGAAGCTTTCTTT
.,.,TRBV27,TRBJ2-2,CAPRDTGELFF,TGTGCCCCCAGGGACACCGGGGAGCTGTTTTTT
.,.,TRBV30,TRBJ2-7,CAWSRVTYEQYF,TGTGCCTGGAGTAGAGTAACGTACGAGCAGTACTTC
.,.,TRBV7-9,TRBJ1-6,CSSSLDGRAWDNSPLHF,TGTTCCAGCAGCTTAGATGGCAGGGCATGGGATAATTCACCCCTCCACTTT
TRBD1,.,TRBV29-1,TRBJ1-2,CSVTGQGVGGYTF,TGCAGCGTGACCGGACAGGGAGTAGGGGGCTACACCTTC
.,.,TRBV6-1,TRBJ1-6,CASSEMAGMGNSPLHF,TGTGCCAGCAGTGAAATGGCAGGGATGGGGAATTCACCCCTCCACTTT
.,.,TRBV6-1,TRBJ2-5,CASSTGSTRETQYF,TGTGCCAGCAGTACAGGGTCCACGAGAGAGACCCAGTACTTC
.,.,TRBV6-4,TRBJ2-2,CASSRGPGTGELFF,TGTGCCAGCAGTCGAGGGCCCGGCACCGGGGAGCTGTTTTTT